These 30 T cell receptor beta chains were sequenced from one sample in a study of T cell responses to AZD1222 COVID-19 vaccine. This table comes from immunoSEQ multiplex PCR, and its TCRdb copy is limited to in-frame clones, with some not included. The sample records 150,000 or so clones, around 93% being singletons. Source: peripheral blood, taken on day 0 of AZD1222 vaccination. Source of these receptors: an adult in good health.

The chain recombines TRBV10-1 with TRBJ1-1, with D unclear. V was clipped by 2 bases and J by 1 base, with 11 bases between them. Per germline, CDR1 WNHNN and CDR2 SYGVQD (reference sequence). This CDR3 is 15 amino acids long. The CDR3 spells CASSETKATNTEAFF. The DNA of the CDR3 is TGCGCCAGCAGTGAGACAAAAGCAACGAACACTGAAGCTTTCTTT.

The rearrangement joins TRBV5-1 to TRBJ1-1; 7 bases match TRBD1. The V gene's germline CDR1 is SGHRS and CDR2 YFSETQ. This CDR3 has 14 residues. With V trimmed by 4 bases and J by 4 bases, 7 bases remained unmatched. CDR3 amino acids: CASSGGGTGTEAFF. The CDR3 nucleotides read TGCGCCAGCAGCGGAGGGGGCACAGGCACTGAAGCTTTCTTT. The entire variable domain, with the rest obtained from reference TRBV5-1 and TRBJ1-1, is as follows: KAGVTQTPRYLIKTRGQQVTLSCSPISGHRSVSWYQQTPGQGLQFLFEYFSETQRNKGNFPGRFSGRQFSNSRSEMNVSTLELGDSALYLCASSGGGTGTEAFFGQGTRLTVV.

V usage is TRBV10-3 and J usage is TRBJ2-7, with TRBD2 identical over 11 bases. V gave up 4 bases and J gave up 2 bases; unmatched junction bases: 7. Looked up from germline, CDR1 is ENHRY and CDR2 is SYGVKD. The CDR3 spans 16 residues. CDR3 loop: CAISVGTSGLAYEQYF. In DNA form, the CDR3 reads TGTGCCATCAGTGTAGGGACTAGCGGCCTTGCCTACGAGCAGTACTTC.

This chain uses TRBV19 with TRBJ1-5; no definite D call. With 5 bases removed from V and 3 bases from J, the gap between germline ends came to 17 bases. The germline V gene has CDR1 LNHDA and CDR2 SQIVND (reference sequence). The CDR3 contains 16 residues. The CDR3 here is CASSFFSGISNQPQHF. For the CDR3, the DNA is TGTGCCAGTAGTTTTTTCTCCGGGATCTCCAATCAGCCCCAGCATTTT.

This clone showed up just a few times. The chain links TRBV18 to TRBJ2-3; no definite D call. The V gene lost 0 bases and the J gene lost 0 bases, with 1 base spanning the gap. The CDR3 spans 13 residues. Germline V gene data show CDR1 as KGHSH and CDR2 as LQKENI. CDR3 in DNA: TGTGCCAGCTCACCACCTAGCACAGATACGCAGTATTTT. Translating it yields CASSPPSTDTQYF.

V gene TRBV11-3 combines with J gene TRBJ2-6; tentative D call: TRBD2 (6 bases). Trimming removed 5 bases at V and 4 bases at J, with 12 bases between. The CDR3 is 15 amino acids. The germline CDR1 and CDR2 sequences are SGHNT and YENEEA. CDR3 sequence (DNA): TGTGCCAGCAGCCGGTCGGGGGACGGGGCCAACGTCCTGACTTTC. This encodes CASSRSGDGANVLTF.

The V gene is TRBV9, the J gene TRBJ2-2; the D gene is possibly TRBD2 (5 bases). V was cut by 2 bases and J by 6 bases, with 11 bases left in between. In germline, CDR1 is SGDLS, CDR2 YYNGEE. The CDR3 has 14 amino acids. CDR3 sequence reads: CASSVTRAAGELFF. The DNA of the CDR3 is TGTGCCAGCAGCGTTACTAGGGCGGCCGGGGAGCTGTTTTTT.

This clone was seen a handful of times. The rearrangement uses TRBV28 and TRBJ2-1; the match to TRBD2 covers 9 bases. The germline gives CDR1 MDHEN, CDR2 SYDVKM. The CDR3 has 18 residues. V lost 0 bases and J lost 2; bases outside the gene matches: 8. The CDR3 region is CASSLWGIAGVTYNEQFF. CDR3 DNA: TGTGCCAGCAGTTTATGGGGGATAGCGGGAGTGACCTACAATGAGCAGTTCTTC.

This clone has a single count. The rearrangement joins TRBV27 to TRBJ1-2; D remains unclear. Per germline, CDR1 MNHEY and CDR2 SMNVEV (reference sequence). The CDR3 spans 13 residues. The V end was cut by 3 bases, the J end by 1 base, with 6 bases between. The chain's CDR3 is CASSFMSNYGYTF. The CDR3, as DNA: TGTGCCAGCAGTTTCATGAGTAACTATGGCTACACCTTC.

The rearrangement links TRBV3-1 (or the pseudogene TRBV3-2) to TRBJ2-7; a possible D gene is TRBD2 (6 bases). Trimming left V 3 bases short and J 4 bases short, with 16 bases between. Germline CDR1 and CDR2: LGHDT and YNNKEL (reference sequence). The length of the CDR3 is 15 residues. The CDR3 nucleotides read TGTGCCAGCAGCCATGAGGGACTGGTCAGGTACGAGCAGTACTTC. Residues: CASSHEGLVRYEQYF.

The chain has TRBV28 and TRBJ1-1, with D unresolved. Germline lookup yields CDR1 MDHEN and CDR2 SYDVKM. V lost 7 bases to trimming and J lost 1 base, with 16 bases between them. The CDR3 totals 15 residues. CDR3 bases: TGTGCCAGCACCCCGGGGAGACTTGGGAACACTGAAGCTTTCTTT. It encodes CASTPGRLGNTEAFF.

V and J are TRBV5-4 and TRBJ1-2, with TRBD1 as a possible D gene (6 bases). The germline gives CDR1 SGHNT, CDR2 YYREEE (reference sequence). The V end lost 1 base, the J end lost 3 bases, and 10 bases lay between the germline ends. The CDR3 spans 14 residues. The CDR3 DNA is TGTGCCAGCAGCTTGCTCCACAGGGACTATGGCTACACCTTC. It encodes CASSLLHRDYGYTF.

This clone was picked up one time. The chain combines TRBV18 with TRBJ1-2; TRBD1 matches at 9 bases. Germline-derived CDR1 and CDR2 are KGHSH and LQKENI. The CDR3 spans 14 residues. With V trimmed by 3 bases and J by 4 bases, 3 bases remained unmatched. In nucleotides, the CDR3 is TGTGCCAGCTCACCTTCGGACAGGGGCTATGGCTACACCTTC. Amino acid sequence: CASSPSDRGYGYTF.

This clone has only one observation. The chain is built from TRBV10-1 and TRBJ2-7; D not certain. V was trimmed by 3 bases and J by 1 base, leaving 10 bases between them. The CDR3 covers 14 residues. Germline V gene data show CDR1 as WNHNN and CDR2 as SYGVQD (reference sequence). The DNA for the CDR3 is TGCGCCAGCAGTGACCCAGACACGTCCTACGAGCAGTACTTC. Protein sequence: CASSDPDTSYEQYF.

This rearrangement joins TRBV5-4 to TRBJ2-2; tentative D call: TRBD2 (6 bases). V lost 3 bases and J lost 4, with 19 bases in between. This CDR3 has 17 amino acids. Germline V lookup: CDR1 SGHNT, CDR2 YYREEE (reference sequence). The chain's CDR3 is CASSWGDGGTGTGELFF. CDR3 DNA sequence: TGTGCCAGCAGCTGGGGGGACGGGGGAACGGGCACCGGGGAGCTGTTTTTT.

The rearrangement links TRBV6-4 to TRBJ2-1, with D possibly matching TRBD2 (5 bases). Trimming removed 2 bases at V and 10 bases at J, with 15 bases between. The CDR3 has 14 amino acids. CDR1 and CDR2 from the germline V gene are MRHNA and SNTAGT. The CDR3 region is CASSDRLGRGEQFF. The CDR3 bases are TGTGCCAGCAGTGACCGACTGGGTCGCGGGGAGCAGTTCTTC.

The chain couples TRBV30 to TRBJ2-1, with D tentatively TRBD2 (6 bases). The CDR3 loop spans 14 amino acids. Trimming removed 2 bases from V and 8 bases from J, with 16 bases in between. Germline lookup yields CDR1 GTSNPN and CDR2 SVGIG (reference sequence). CDR3 in amino acids: CAWSISTGVYEQFF. DNA for the CDR3: TGTGCCTGGAGTATCAGTACGGGGGTCTATGAGCAGTTCTTC.

V usage is TRBV19 and J usage is TRBJ1-5; TRBD1 matches 8 bases. The CDR3 is 14 residues long. The J segment lost 7 bases and the V segment lost 3 bases, leaving 5 bases of the junction unmatched. The germline V gene encodes CDR1 LNHDA and CDR2 SQIVND (reference sequence). The CDR3 loop reads CASSIQGAGQPQHF. CDR3 in DNA: TGTGCCAGTAGTATTCAGGGGGCGGGACAGCCCCAGCATTTT.

The V and J genes are TRBV15 and TRBJ2-1; 12 bases line up with TRBD2. This CDR3 is built from 18 residues. Trimming removed 4 bases from V and 10 bases from J; junction bases left unmatched: 17. The germline CDR1 and CDR2 sequences are LNHNV and YYDKDF (reference sequence). CDR3 sequence reads: CATSTRLAGVAGVVEQFF. DNA of the CDR3: TGTGCCACCAGCACCCGACTAGCGGGAGTCGCTGGGGTAGTGGAGCAGTTCTTC.

Here the CDR3 DNA reads TGTGCCAGCAGCAACCCACTAGTAATTCTTAGCGGGAGAATCTACGAGCAGTACTTC. Translated: CASSNPLVILSGRIYEQYF. The rearrangement uses TRBV5-6 and TRBJ2-7; 9 bases map to TRBD2. CDR1 and CDR2 from the germline V gene are SGHDT and YYEEEE. J lost 3 bases, V lost 4 bases, and 20 bases had no gene match. This CDR3 spans 19 amino acids.

The chain has TRBV6-5 and TRBJ1-1; D may be TRBD1 (5 bases). Trimming removed 4 bases from V and 0 bases from J, with 12 bases in between. The CDR3 runs to 15 residues. CDR1 is MNHEY and CDR2 is SVGAGI in the germline V gene. CDR3 in DNA: TGTGCCAGCAGTTTCCCCCCAGGGATGAACACTGAAGCTTTCTTT. It encodes CASSFPPGMNTEAFF.

The chain recombines TRBV11-3 with TRBJ2-5; possibly TRBD1 for D (6 bases). The CDR3 runs to 15 residues. Germline V gene lookup returns CDR1 SGHNT and CDR2 YENEEA. The V gene lost 5 bases and the J gene lost 4 bases, with 17 bases spanning the gap. This CDR3 is CASSQSRGGPETQYF. In DNA form, the CDR3 reads TGTGCCAGCAGCCAGAGCCGAGGGGGTCCAGAGACCCAGTACTTC.

Only one count was recorded for this clone. V usage is TRBV7-8 and J usage is TRBJ2-3; 10 nucleotides match TRBD2. CDR3 length: 15 amino acids. Losses at the gene ends were 4 bases for V and 2 bases for J; bases not matched to a gene: 3. Per germline, CDR1 SGHVS and CDR2 FQNEAQ. CDR3 DNA: TGTGCCAGCAGCTCTAGCGGGGGTAACACAGATACGCAGTATTTT. Translated, it gives CASSSSGGNTDTQYF.

This rearrangement joins TRBV7-2 to TRBJ2-1; 10 bases align to TRBD2. Germline V CDR1 and CDR2: SGHTA, FQGNSA. This CDR3 spans 17 amino acids. V gave up 0 bases and J gave up 9 bases; unmatched junction bases: 11. The CDR3 DNA reads TGTGCCAGCAGCTTAGCAGCGGGAGGGTCCCCAAAACTTGAGCAGTTCTTC. Translating it yields CASSLAAGGSPKLEQFF.

The rearrangement joins TRBV7-8 to TRBJ1-5; D gene ambiguous. CDR1 SGHVS and CDR2 FQNEAQ come from the germline V gene. Trimming left V 3 bases short and J 1 base short, with 16 bases between. CDR3 length: 17 amino acids. CDR3 residues: CASSFHRWTSSNQPQHF. In DNA form, the CDR3 reads TGTGCCAGCAGCTTCCACCGCTGGACTTCCAGCAATCAGCCCCAGCATTTT.

This clone was observed once. CDR3 DNA: TGTGCCATCAGTGACGTTAGCAATCAGCCCCAGCATTTT. Its translation: CAISDVSNQPQHF. J is TRBJ1-5 and V is TRBV10-3, with D unresolved. The length of the CDR3 is 13 residues. The ends were cut back, 3 bases at V and 0 bases at J, with 3 bases in the middle. CDR1 is ENHRY, CDR2 SYGVKD, per germline.

The gene calls are TRBV19 and TRBJ2-3, with 7 bases that match TRBD1. V was pared by 9 bases and J by 0 bases, with 9 bases of the junction left unmatched. Germline V gene data show CDR1 as LNHDA and CDR2 as SQIVND (reference sequence). CDR3 length: 15 residues. CDR3 DNA: TGTGCCAGCAGAACAGGGGCGGGTAGCACAGATACGCAGTATTTT. Translation: CASRTGAGSTDTQYF.

A remark on this clone: The DNA is left out, because the CDR3 cannot be placed on it with certainty; the CDR3 is given as TCRdb lists it. V gene TRBV28 combines with J gene TRBJ2-7; the D call TRBD1 from the table was never checked on the DNA. With termini counted, the CDR3 has 14 amino acids. The V gene's germline CDR1 is MDHEN and CDR2 SYDVKM. The CDR3 is CASILDRTFAEQYF.

The chain carries TRBV24-1 and TRBJ1-2; 8 bases align to TRBD1. With 1 base clipped from V and 8 bases from J, the junction kept 11 bases outside the gene matches. There are 16 residues in the CDR3. Germline V gene sequence: CDR1 KGHDR, CDR2 SFDVKD. The CDR3 bases are TGTGCCACCAGTGATTTACAGGACAGGGATGATCGCGGCTACACCTTC. This gives the protein CATSDLQDRDDRGYTF.

The chain uses TRBV25-1 and TRBJ1-2; maybe TRBD1 (5 bases). CDR3 length equals 13 residues. CDR1 is MGHDK and CDR2 is SYGVNS in the germline V gene. Trimming left V 6 bases short and J 0 bases short, with 8 bases between. CDR3 protein: CASSSGSNYGYTF. CDR3 DNA: TGTGCCAGCAGCTCAGGGTCTAACTATGGCTACACCTTC.